These 21 T cell receptor beta chains originate from one sample sequenced in a study of blood T cell repertoires in COVID-19. Only in-frame clones appear in the TCRdb table, and some are missing; sequencing was by immunoSEQ multiplex PCR. This sample has 150,000 to 180,000 clones; around 84% occur once, and the top ten carry around 7.9%. The sequencing sample was made of PBMCs or T cells enriched from blood (not recorded which). The receptors derive from a man aged 50-60 years who had recovered from COVID-19.

The V and J genes are TRBV2 and TRBJ1-5; 7 bases are a match to TRBD1. Trimming removed 4 bases from V and 6 bases from J; junction bases left unmatched: 9. Germline assignment: CDR1 SNHLY and CDR2 FYNNEI. The length of the CDR3 is 15 residues. CDR3 protein: CASSAETGRGQPQHF. DNA for the CDR3: TGTGCCAGCAGTGCCGAGACAGGGCGGGGTCAGCCCCAGCATTTT.

V gene TRBV7-2 combines with J gene TRBJ2-5; tentatively, D is TRBD2 (6 bases). The CDR3 has 14 residues. V lost 2 bases to trimming and J lost 3 bases, with 10 bases between them. CDR1 and CDR2 from the germline V gene are SGHTA and FQGNSA. The CDR3 bases are TGTGCCAGCAGCTTAACTCGGGGGAAAGAGACCCAGTACTTC. It specifies CASSLTRGKETQYF.

The chain links TRBV12-5 to TRBJ1-1; maybe TRBD1 (5 bases). Germline-derived CDR1 and CDR2 are LGHNT and FRNRAP. The CDR3 contains 13 residues. Between the trimmed V and J ends, which lost 1 base and 3 bases, there was a span of 6 bases. In DNA form, the CDR3 reads TGTGCTAGTGGTTTGGGGGGGGACACTGAAGCTTTCTTT. Its translation is CASGLGGDTEAFF.

The chain couples TRBV30 to TRBJ1-2; 7 nucleotides align to TRBD1. Looked up from germline, CDR1 is GTSNPN and CDR2 is SVGIG (reference sequence). V gave up 2 bases and J gave up 4 bases; unmatched junction bases: 4. CDR3 size: 13 residues. The CDR3 loop is CAWSLAGGYGYTF. The CDR3 DNA reads TGTGCCTGGAGTTTGGCAGGGGGCTATGGCTACACCTTC.

This chain connects TRBV14 to TRBJ2-3, with a weak D call TRBD2 (6 bases). V was clipped by 1 base and J by 0 bases, with 14 bases between them. The CDR3 has 17 residues. The germline V gene encodes CDR1 SGHDN and CDR2 FVKESK. CDR3 nucleotide sequence: TGTGCCAGCAGCCAAGTGGCGACTAGATTAAGCACAGATACGCAGTATTTT. This codes for CASSQVATRLSTDTQYF.

This chain joins TRBV19 and TRBJ1-6; D possibly corresponds to TRBD1 (5 bases). Trimming removed 4 bases from V and 7 bases from J, with 14 bases in between. The CDR3 spans 15 residues. Germline V gene data show CDR1 as LNHDA and CDR2 as SQIVND (reference sequence). CDR3: CASSTAGGGNSPLHF. CDR3 DNA: TGTGCCAGTAGTACCGCCGGGGGTGGGAATTCACCCCTCCACTTT.

The genes are TRBV5-1 and TRBJ1-1, with 7 bases fitting TRBD1. The CDR3 contains 15 residues. Germline CDR1 SGHRS, CDR2 YFSETQ. Germline trimming cut 4 bases from V and 4 bases from J; bases unmatched to any gene: 10. The CDR3 DNA reads as TGCGCCAGCAGCGTAGGATATACAGGGGCCACTGAAGCTTTCTTT. This codes for CASSVGYTGATEAFF.

The V call is TRBV27, the J call TRBJ2-4; D possibly corresponds to TRBD1 (6 bases). V was clipped by 5 bases and J by 0 bases, with 11 bases between them. The length of the CDR3 is 15 residues. Germline CDR1 reads MNHEY; CDR2 reads SMNVEV (reference sequence). CDR3 in DNA: TGTGCCAGCAGTCTGACAGGCCTAGCCAAAAACATTCAGTACTTC. Its protein product is CASSLTGLAKNIQYF.

The chain carries TRBV5-6 and TRBJ2-2; TRBD2 agrees at 9 bases. Germline V lookup: CDR1 SGHDT, CDR2 YYEEEE. The trim removed 0 bases at V and 5 bases at J, leaving 5 bases unmatched. This CDR3 is built from 16 residues. The CDR3 nucleotides read TGTGCCAGCAGCTTGGGGCTAGCGGGGCAAACCGGGGAGCTGTTTTTT. Encoded protein: CASSLGLAGQTGELFF.

The chain employs TRBV3-1 (or the pseudogene TRBV3-2) and TRBJ1-4, with 10 bases aligning to TRBD1. V shed 2 bases and J 6 bases; nucleotides not matched to a gene: 3. CDR1 and CDR2 from the germline V gene are LGHDT and YNNKEL (reference sequence). The CDR3 consists of 15 residues. The CDR3 protein is CASSQRQGAYEKLFF. In DNA form, the CDR3 reads TGTGCCAGCAGCCAACGACAGGGGGCTTATGAAAAACTGTTTTTT.

This chain joins TRBV3-1 (or the pseudogene TRBV3-2) and TRBJ1-2; tentative D call: TRBD1 (5 bases). There are 14 residues in the CDR3. V lost 4 bases to trimming and J lost 7 bases, with 16 bases between them. Germline CDR1 reads LGHDT; CDR2 reads YNNKEL (reference sequence). The CDR3 protein is CASSPQAGGGGYTF. CDR3 DNA: TGTGCCAGCAGCCCACAGGCGGGGGGAGGTGGCTACACCTTC.

A remark on this clone: The junction departs from germline at one end; a sequencing error may be responsible. The chain is built from TRBV27 and TRBJ1-2; 9 bases line up with TRBD1. Germline V gives CDR1 MNHEY, CDR2 SMNVEV (reference sequence). This CDR3 contains 14 residues. The CDR3 reads CASSEGAGQGLTRF. For the CDR3, the DNA is TGTGCCAGCAGTGAGGGGGCGGGACAGGGTCTCACGCGTTTC.

The genes are TRBV19 and TRBJ1-6, with TRBD1 matching 8 bases. V lost 7 bases and J lost 4; bases outside the gene matches: 3. Germline loops: CDR1 LNHDA, CDR2 SQIVND (reference sequence). This CDR3 has 14 residues. The CDR3 sequence: CASTRQGYNSPLHF. DNA of the CDR3: TGTGCCAGTACTAGACAGGGGTATAATTCACCCCTCCACTTT.

V usage is TRBV3-1 (or the pseudogene TRBV3-2) and J usage is TRBJ2-3; 8 nucleotides align to TRBD2. Germline lookup yields CDR1 LGHDT and CDR2 YNNKEL (reference sequence). The CDR3 length is 15 residues. V lost 2 bases and J lost 6; bases outside the gene matches: 7. CDR3 protein: CASSQRTGTSDTQYF. DNA of the CDR3: TGTGCCAGCAGCCAACGCACCGGGACTAGTGATACGCAGTATTTT.

The chain uses TRBV27 and TRBJ1-1; TRBD1 is a possible D gene (6 bases). Germline loops: CDR1 MNHEY, CDR2 SMNVEV (reference sequence). V was shortened by 3 bases and J by 5 bases, with 13 bases between the two germline ends. The CDR3 spans 14 residues. CDR3: CASSFTGIGTEAFF. The CDR3 nucleotides read TGTGCCAGCAGTTTCACAGGGATTGGAACTGAAGCTTTCTTT.

This clone was seen more than once but under ten times. V and J are TRBV7-9 and TRBJ2-7; tentatively, D is TRBD2 (7 bases). CDR3 size: 14 residues. The germline gives CDR1 SEHNR, CDR2 FQNEAQ (reference sequence). Deletions cut 2 bases from V and 6 bases from J, with 14 bases between. CDR3 protein: CASSLPPGEGEQYF. The CDR3 DNA reads as TGTGCCAGCAGCTTACCCCCAGGGGAGGGCGAGCAGTACTTC.

This rearrangement joins TRBV19 to TRBJ2-1; D remains unclear. Trimming cost V 5 bases and J 1 base, with 9 bases left between them. Germline-derived CDR1 and CDR2 are LNHDA and SQIVND (reference sequence). The CDR3 contains 14 residues. The CDR3 region is CASSWQESYNEQFF. The CDR3 DNA sequence: TGTGCCAGTAGTTGGCAGGAATCCTACAATGAGCAGTTCTTC.

The V gene is TRBV6-5, the J gene TRBJ1-2, with 10 bases matching TRBD1. CDR1 MNHEY and CDR2 SVGAGI come from the germline V gene. V was clipped by 6 bases and J by 14 bases; unmatched bases: 9. The CDR3 contains 12 residues. The DNA of the CDR3 is TGTGCCAGCAGCCCGGGAAGGACAGGGGGGACCTTC. This codes for CASSPGRTGGTF.

Only a few counts were recorded for this clone. The V call is TRBV3-1 (or the pseudogene TRBV3-2), the J call TRBJ2-7, with a possible D match to TRBD1 (5 bases). Trimming took off 0 bases at V and 12 bases at J, with 12 bases between the two ends. This CDR3 has 12 residues. Germline CDR1 LGHDT, CDR2 YNNKEL (reference sequence). The CDR3 DNA reads TGTGCCAGCAGCCAAGATAAGGACATAAGGTACTTC. Its protein product is CASSQDKDIRYF.

V gene TRBV5-4 combines with J gene TRBJ2-3; a possible D gene is TRBD2 (6 bases). Trimming cost V 0 bases and J 1 base, with 9 bases left between them. Germline V CDR1 and CDR2: SGHNT, YYREEE (reference sequence). CDR3 length: 15 residues. This chain's CDR3 is CASSLEPGGTDTQYF. The CDR3 region has the DNA TGTGCCAGCAGCTTGGAGCCGGGAGGCACAGATACGCAGTATTTT.

This chain links TRBV18 with TRBJ1-5; D unclear. Between the trimmed V and J ends, which lost 6 bases and 0 bases, there was a span of 9 bases. Per germline, CDR1 KGHSH and CDR2 LQKENI. This CDR3 contains 14 residues. The CDR3 here is CASSDYYSNQPQHF. Here the CDR3 DNA reads TGTGCCAGCTCCGACTACTATAGCAATCAGCCCCAGCATTTT.